Below, one TCR beta chain is given with its context. Its target is not known. Method: immunoSEQ multiplex PCR; TCRdb's copy keeps in-frame clones and lacks some. Of 100,000 or so clones listed, 93% are singletons. This specimen belongs to a study of siplizumab effects on memory and regulatory T cells. Findings and limits, study-wide: Suppression by proliferating Tregs derived from siplizumab cultures was not verified.

Material: CD4+ T cells sorted from blood. The receptor's source is a human donor in good health.

The CDR3 reads CASSPLVTALDTQYF. The CDR3 DNA sequence: TGTGCCAGCAGCCCCCTAGTAACCGCATTAGATACGCAGTATTTT. The chain links TRBV14 to TRBJ2-3; D gene uncertain. Germline V gene sequence: CDR1 SGHDN, CDR2 FVKESK. Trimming removed 4 bases from V and 5 bases from J, with 16 bases in between. The CDR3 totals 15 residues. Together with reference TRBV14 and TRBJ2-3, the CDR3 gives the full variable domain: EAGVTQFPSHSVIEKGQTVTLRCDPISGHDNLYWYRRVMGKEIKFLLHFVKESKQDESGMPNNRFLAERTGGTYSTLKVQPAELEDSGVYFCASSPLVTALDTQYFGPGTRLTVL.